These 5 T cell receptor beta chains share one sample of origin, sequenced in a study of blood T cell repertoires in COVID-19. Profiled with immunoSEQ multiplex PCR; TCRdb holds only in-frame clones, not every one. The sample holds 200,000 to 300,000 clones, 91% seen once. The sample consisted of peripheral blood. The source of these receptors is a person between 18 and 35 years old with COVID-19, enrolled during active disease.

The chain recombines TRBV7-2 with TRBJ1-3; 8 nucleotides agree with TRBD1. The CDR3 totals 15 residues. V dropped 5 bases and J dropped 3; count of bases not matched to a gene: 6. Germline assignment: CDR1 SGHTA and CDR2 FQGNSA. CDR3 loop: CASSARTGFGNTIYF. DNA for the CDR3: TGTGCCAGCAGCGCGCGGACAGGGTTTGGAAACACCATATATTTT.

This sequence joins TRBV19 and TRBJ1-1; no reliable D call. This CDR3 has 13 amino acids. Trimming removed 6 bases at V and 5 bases at J, with 13 bases between. CDR1 and CDR2 (germline): LNHDA, SQIVND (reference sequence). In DNA, the CDR3 is TGTGCCAGTAGCCTACAGAGAGGGACTGAAGCTTTCTTT. The encoded protein is CASSLQRGTEAFF.

The gene calls are TRBV29-1 and TRBJ2-2, with 8 bases that match TRBD2. The germline V gene has CDR1 SQVTM and CDR2 ANQGSEA. This CDR3 spans 13 amino acids. The V segment lost 4 bases and the J segment 6 bases; nucleotides outside the gene matches: 4. This CDR3 reads CSVVSGGAGELFF. CDR3 DNA: TGCAGCGTTGTCAGCGGGGGAGCCGGGGAGCTGTTTTTT.

The chain uses TRBV2 and TRBJ1-2; D is uncertain. The germline V gene encodes CDR1 SNHLY and CDR2 FYNNEI. This CDR3 has 13 residues. Trimming left V 1 base short and J 8 bases short, with 11 bases between. The CDR3 reads CASSEDQVWGYTF. As DNA, the CDR3 is TGTGCCAGCAGTGAAGATCAGGTTTGGGGCTACACCTTC.

The J gene is TRBJ2-3, the V gene TRBV20-1; maybe TRBD1 (5 bases). Germline assignment: CDR1 DFQATT and CDR2 SNEGSKA (reference sequence). The CDR3 covers 16 residues. Between the trimmed V and J ends, which lost 3 bases and 2 bases, there was a span of 18 bases. CDR3 protein: CSASGAIWKNTDTQYF. CDR3 DNA sequence: TGCAGTGCTAGTGGGGCTATATGGAAGAACACAGATACGCAGTATTTT.